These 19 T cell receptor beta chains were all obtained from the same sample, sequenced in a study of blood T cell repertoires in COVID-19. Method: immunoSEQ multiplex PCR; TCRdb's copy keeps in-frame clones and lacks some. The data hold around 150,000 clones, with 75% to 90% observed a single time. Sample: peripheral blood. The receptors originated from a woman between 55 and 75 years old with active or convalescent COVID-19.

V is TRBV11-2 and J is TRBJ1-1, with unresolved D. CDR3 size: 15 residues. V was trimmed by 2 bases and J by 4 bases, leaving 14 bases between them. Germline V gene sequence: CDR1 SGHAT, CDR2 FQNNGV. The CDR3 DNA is TGTGCCAGCAGCTTAAGTTTTGTAGCGGGCACTGAAGCTTTCTTT. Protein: CASSLSFVAGTEAFF.

The CDR3 DNA sequence: TGCGCCAGCAGTGTTGTGCTATTTTTAAAGAACACTGAAGCTTTCTTT. Its protein product is CASSVVLFLKNTEAFF. The V call is TRBV10-2, the J call TRBJ1-1; D remains unclear. V was pared by 4 bases and J by 1 base, with 16 bases between. Germline V gene sequence: CDR1 WSHSY, CDR2 SAAADI. This CDR3 has 16 amino acids.

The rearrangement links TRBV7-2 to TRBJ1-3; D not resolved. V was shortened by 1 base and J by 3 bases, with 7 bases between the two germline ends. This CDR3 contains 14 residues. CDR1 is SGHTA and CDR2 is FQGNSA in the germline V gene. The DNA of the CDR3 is TGTGCCAGCAGCTTAGGAGGTATTGGAAACACCATATATTTT. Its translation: CASSLGGIGNTIYF.

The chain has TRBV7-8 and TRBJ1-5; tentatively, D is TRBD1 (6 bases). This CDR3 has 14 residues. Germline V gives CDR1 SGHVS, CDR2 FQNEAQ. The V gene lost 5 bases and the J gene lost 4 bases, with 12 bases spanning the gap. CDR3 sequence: CASSTGTLNQPQHF. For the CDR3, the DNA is TGTGCCAGCAGCACCGGGACACTTAATCAGCCCCAGCATTTT. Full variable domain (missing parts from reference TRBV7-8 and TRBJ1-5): GAGVSQSPRYKVAKRGQDVALRCDPISGHVSLFWYQQALGQGPEFLTYFQNEAQLDKSGLPSDRFFAERPEGSVSTLKIQRTQQEDSAVYLCASSTGTLNQPQHFGDGTRLSIL.

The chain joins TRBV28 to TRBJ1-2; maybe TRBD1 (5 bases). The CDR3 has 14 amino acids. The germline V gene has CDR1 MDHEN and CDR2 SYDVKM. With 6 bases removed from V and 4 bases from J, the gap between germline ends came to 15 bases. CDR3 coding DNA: TGTGCCAGCAGCAGAATGGCAGGGCTCTATGGCTACACCTTC. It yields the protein CASSRMAGLYGYTF.

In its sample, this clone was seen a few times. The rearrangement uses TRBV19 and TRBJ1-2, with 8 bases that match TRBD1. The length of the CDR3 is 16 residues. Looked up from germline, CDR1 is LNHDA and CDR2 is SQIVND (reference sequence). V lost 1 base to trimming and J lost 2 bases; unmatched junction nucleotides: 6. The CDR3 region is CASSIGRDRRNYGYTF. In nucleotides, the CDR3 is TGTGCCAGTAGTATAGGGCGGGACAGGAGAAACTATGGCTACACCTTC.

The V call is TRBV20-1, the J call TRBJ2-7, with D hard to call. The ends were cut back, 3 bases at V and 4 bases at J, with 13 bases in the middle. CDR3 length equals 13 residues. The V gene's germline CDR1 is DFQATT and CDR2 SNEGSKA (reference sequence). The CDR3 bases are TGCAGTGCTAGTCGGAGCGCCTCATACGAGCAGTACTTC. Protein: CSASRSASYEQYF.

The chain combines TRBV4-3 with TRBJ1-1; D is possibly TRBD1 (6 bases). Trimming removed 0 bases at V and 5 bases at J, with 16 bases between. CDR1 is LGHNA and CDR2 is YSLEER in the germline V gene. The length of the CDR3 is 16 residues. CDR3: CASSQDSFGRGTEAFF. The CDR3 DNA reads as TGCGCCAGCAGCCAAGATAGCTTCGGTAGGGGGACTGAAGCTTTCTTT.

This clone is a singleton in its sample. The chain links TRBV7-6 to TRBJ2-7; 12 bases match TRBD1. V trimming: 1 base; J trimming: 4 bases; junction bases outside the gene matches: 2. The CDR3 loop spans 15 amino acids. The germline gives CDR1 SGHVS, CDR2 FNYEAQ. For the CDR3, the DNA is TGTGCCAGCAGCTTAGAGGGACAGGGGGCATACGAGCAGTACTTC. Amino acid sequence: CASSLEGQGAYEQYF.

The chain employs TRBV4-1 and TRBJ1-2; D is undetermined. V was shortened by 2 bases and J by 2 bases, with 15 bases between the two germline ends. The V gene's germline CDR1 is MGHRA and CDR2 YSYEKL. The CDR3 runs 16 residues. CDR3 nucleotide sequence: TGCGCCAGCAGCCAACCCCCCGAGGGTAGAAACTATGGCTACACCTTC. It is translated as CASSQPPEGRNYGYTF.

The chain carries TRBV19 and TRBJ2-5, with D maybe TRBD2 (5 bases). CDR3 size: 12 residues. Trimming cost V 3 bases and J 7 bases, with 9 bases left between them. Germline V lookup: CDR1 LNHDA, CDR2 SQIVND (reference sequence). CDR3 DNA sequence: TGTGCCAGTAGTATTCACGGAGGGACCCAGTACTTC. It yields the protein CASSIHGGTQYF.

CDR3 region: CASSGQGAQDTEAFF. The CDR3 DNA reads TGTGCCAGCAGTGGTCAGGGGGCGCAGGACACTGAAGCTTTCTTT. This chain joins TRBV7-2 and TRBJ1-1; 8 positions agree with TRBD1. The CDR3 runs to 15 residues. Trimming removed 6 bases from V and 3 bases from J; junction bases left unmatched: 9. From germline, CDR1 is SGHTA and CDR2 FQGNSA.

CDR3 DNA sequence: TGTGCCAGCAGTTACCGCGCGGGCGGGGGGCCCAATGAGCAGTTCTTC. Amino acids: CASSYRAGGGPNEQFF. This sequence joins TRBV6-5 and TRBJ2-1; 8 bases are a match to TRBD2. CDR1 MNHEY and CDR2 SVGAGI come from the germline V gene. The length of the CDR3 is 16 residues. The ends lost 2 bases at V and 6 bases at J; junction bases unmatched: 9.

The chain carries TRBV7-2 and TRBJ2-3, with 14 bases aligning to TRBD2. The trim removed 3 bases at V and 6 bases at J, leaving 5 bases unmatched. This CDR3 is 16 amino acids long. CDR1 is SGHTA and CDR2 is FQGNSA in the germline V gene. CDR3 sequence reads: CASSFRLAGGRDTQYF. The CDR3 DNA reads TGTGCCAGCAGCTTCAGACTAGCGGGGGGGCGGGATACGCAGTATTTT.

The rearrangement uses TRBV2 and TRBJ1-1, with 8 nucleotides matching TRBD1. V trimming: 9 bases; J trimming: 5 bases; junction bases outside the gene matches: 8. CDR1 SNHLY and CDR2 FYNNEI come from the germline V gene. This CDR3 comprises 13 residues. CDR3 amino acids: CASLLQGGTEAFF. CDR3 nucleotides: TGTGCCAGTCTTTTACAGGGGGGGACTGAAGCTTTCTTT.

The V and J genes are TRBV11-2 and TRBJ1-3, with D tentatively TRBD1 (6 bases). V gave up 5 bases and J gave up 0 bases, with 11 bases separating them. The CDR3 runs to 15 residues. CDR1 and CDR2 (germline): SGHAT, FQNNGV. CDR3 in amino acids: CASSQGLISGNTIYF. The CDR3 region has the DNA TGTGCCAGCAGCCAGGGGCTTATCTCTGGAAACACCATATATTTT.

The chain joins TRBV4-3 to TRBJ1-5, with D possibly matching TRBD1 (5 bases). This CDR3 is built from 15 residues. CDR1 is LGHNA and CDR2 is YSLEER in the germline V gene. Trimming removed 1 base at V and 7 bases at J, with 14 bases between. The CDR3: CASSQGAGSRQPQHF. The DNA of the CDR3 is TGCGCCAGCAGCCAAGGGGCAGGGTCTCGGCAGCCCCAGCATTTT.

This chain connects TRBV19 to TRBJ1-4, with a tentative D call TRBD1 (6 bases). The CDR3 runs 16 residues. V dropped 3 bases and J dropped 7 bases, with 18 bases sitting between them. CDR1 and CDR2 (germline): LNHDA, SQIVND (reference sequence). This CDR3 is CASSISFGRGSEKLFF. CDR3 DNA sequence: TGTGCCAGTAGTATCTCATTCGGCAGGGGATCTGAAAAACTGTTTTTT.

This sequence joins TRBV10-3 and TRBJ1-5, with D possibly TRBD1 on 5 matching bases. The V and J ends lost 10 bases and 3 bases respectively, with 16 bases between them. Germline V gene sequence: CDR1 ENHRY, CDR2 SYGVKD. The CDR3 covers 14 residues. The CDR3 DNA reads TGTGCCACCGGGGCGGGGGAGGCCAATCAGCCCCAGCATTTT. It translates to CATGAGEANQPQHF.